Given below is one T cell receptor beta chain in context. These data originate in a study of memory CD4+ T cells and cytomegalovirus serostatus. This CDR3 has 14 residues. V was clipped by 4 bases and J by 4 bases, with 12 bases between them. Germline V gene sequence: CDR1 SGHRS, CDR2 YFSETQ. Single viable CD3+CD4+CD8-CD45RO+ cells were sorted as the memory CD4+ T cells. CD4+ T cells were isolated by positive magnetic selection. Study processing details: After removing out-of-frame reads, millions of distinct TCRbeta sequences remained. The method was immunoSEQ multiplex PCR; TCRdb's version includes in-frame clones alone and lacks a portion of them. V, J and clone size reflect that table, while D and trimming were determined from the DNA. The sample contains 40,000 to 50,000 clones, roughly 80% of which appear only once.

The specimen was memory CD4+ T cells from blood. This chain joins TRBV5-1 and TRBJ1-5; the D gene is possibly TRBD1 (5 bases). This receptor was taken from an adult in good health and CMV-seronegative. CDR3 sequence (DNA): TGCGCCAGCAGCCCGGACGGGGGTAATCAGCCCCAGCATTTT. It encodes CASSPDGGNQPQHF.